What follows are 27 T cell receptor beta chains derived from one specimen sequenced in a study of blood T cells in healthy people across ages. Then a second PCR, running roughly 7 to 11 cycles, was carried out with a sample-barcoded 5' primer and a J-beta primer mix. TCRdb fed the 5' RACE reads into MiXCR, producing one record per CDR3 protein. The sample has approximately 680,000 distinct CDR3 sequences, approximately 30% seen once. The material sequenced was blood. The receptors originated from a woman of 80 years or more in good health.

Worth noting for this clonotype: Sequence at one end of the junction differs from germline and may be a read error. The rearrangement uses TRBV6-2 or TRBV6-3 and TRBJ2-2; D is perhaps TRBD2 (7 bases). This CDR3 is 16 amino acids long. Germline V CDR1 and CDR2: MNHEY, SVGEGT. CDR3 DNA sequence: TGTGCCAGCAGTTCCCTAGGGGGGGAACGAGGCGGGGAACTGTTTTTT. Translation: CASSSLGGERGGELFF.

This clonotype was detected many times. The chain employs TRBV20-1 and TRBJ2-7, with D perhaps TRBD1 or TRBD2 (5 bases each). Trimming pared 3 bases from V and 2 bases from J, leaving 11 bases between. CDR1 and CDR2 (germline): DFQATT, SNEGSKA (reference sequence). CDR3 length equals 13 residues. CDR3 loop: CSASSPGPYEQYF. As DNA, the CDR3 is TGCAGTGCTAGTAGTCCGGGACCCTACGAGCAGTACTTC.

This clonotype was counted ten times or more. The chain joins TRBV12-3 or TRBV12-4 to TRBJ1-2; 9 nucleotides align to TRBD1. CDR3 size: 12 residues. The V and J ends lost 7 bases and 13 bases, in that order; junction bases with no gene match: 10. DNA of the CDR3: TGTGCCAGCACCGAGGAGGACAGGGGAATCACCTTC. It is translated as CASTEEDRGITF.

This clonotype showed up just once. This CDR3 is CASSKNGGDGRCEQYF. The CDR3 DNA reads as TGTGCCAGCAGCAAAAATGGCGGGGACGGAAGATGCGAGCAGTACTTC. This sequence joins TRBV21-1 and TRBJ2-5; the DNA was not used to check the table's D call, TRBD1. Gene TRBJ2-7 matches the end of the DNA better, so the J call may be wrong. TRBV21-1 is designated a pseudogene. The CDR3 sequence is 16 residues long.

The rearrangement joins TRBV29-1 to TRBJ2-3; D unresolved. CDR1 is SQVTM and CDR2 is ANQGSEA in the germline V gene. There are 14 residues in the CDR3. The ends were cut back, 4 bases at V and 6 bases at J, with 17 bases in the middle. This chain's CDR3 is CSVAFAWVGDTQYF. The CDR3 nucleotides are TGCAGCGTTGCGTTTGCCTGGGTAGGCGATACGCAGTATTTT.

At least ten counts were recorded for this clonotype. This sequence joins TRBV3-1 and TRBJ1-4; 7 bases are shared with TRBD1. After removal of 3 bases from V and 7 bases from J, the junction contained 11 bases not matched to a gene. Looked up from germline, CDR1 is LGHDT and CDR2 is YNNKEL (reference sequence). The CDR3 loop spans 16 amino acids. The CDR3 protein is CASSQRTGAMGEKLFF. CDR3 in DNA: TGTGCCAGCAGCCAGCGAACAGGGGCGATGGGTGAAAAACTGTTTTTT.

This clonotype was observed at least ten times. The gene calls are TRBV29-1 and TRBJ2-5, with 7 bases aligning to TRBD1. Germline values: CDR1 SQVTM, CDR2 ANQGSEA. CDR3 length equals 12 residues. The trim removed 6 bases at V and 1 base at J, leaving 2 bases unmatched. In nucleotides, the CDR3 is TGCAGCGTAGGGACAGTCCAAGAGACCCAGTACTTC. Its protein product is CSVGTVQETQYF.

V and J are TRBV10-3 and TRBJ2-4; no definite D call. The J call is doubtful: the DNA matches TRBJ2-7 better. CDR1 and CDR2 from the germline V gene are ENHRY and SYGVKD. CDR3 size: 13 residues. The CDR3 spells CAISRNPDDEQYF. The CDR3 DNA follows: TGTGCCATCAGCAGGAACCCAGACGACGAGCAGTACTTC.

Points on this clonotype: A clone one base away is much larger, so this may be a read error. No DNA is shown, since the ends of the CDR3 on it are uncertain; the CDR3 is the one TCRdb lists. The chain uses TRBV20-1 and TRBJ2-6; the tabulated D call, TRBD1, remains unverified against the DNA. Germline CDR1 and CDR2: DFQATT and SNEGSKA (reference sequence). The CDR3 spans 13 residues, counting both ends. The CDR3 loop reads CSAVGVGANVRTF.

Notes on this clonotype: A much larger clonotype is one base distant, so this may be a read error. The V and J genes are TRBV10-3 and TRBJ2-5, with 11 bases lining up with TRBD2. Germline V CDR1 and CDR2: ENHRY, SYGVKD. The CDR3 runs to 16 residues. V gave up 4 bases and J gave up 11 bases; unmatched junction bases: 15. The chain's CDR3 is CAISGGSGRAAIEQYF. The CDR3 DNA reads as TGTGCCATCAGTGGGGGTAGCGGGAGGGCCGCTATTGAGCAGTACTTC.

The chain links TRBV7-3 to TRBJ2-3; a weak D match, TRBD2 (5 bases). V was shortened by 2 bases and J by 14 bases, with 14 bases between the two germline ends. Germline CDR1 is SGHTA and CDR2 is FQGTGA. The CDR3 spans 12 residues. The chain's CDR3 is CASSLSDRDMYF. The CDR3 coding sequence is TGTGCCAGCAGCTTATCGGACCGGGATATGTATTTT.

In this sample, this clonotype turned up once. Given a much more abundant clone one base away, this may be a read error. The CDR3 loop is CVSSDRGLQPQHF. Written as DNA, the CDR3 is TGTGTCAGCAGTGACAGGGGGCTTCAGCCCCAGCATTTT. This chain uses TRBV6-1 with TRBJ1-5, with TRBD1 matching 10 bases. Germline CDR1 MNHNS, CDR2 SASEGT. The CDR3 totals 13 residues.

This clonotype appeared many times. The CDR3 DNA reads as TGCAGTGCCCCCGACGGGTTTAGCTCTGGGGCCAACGTCCTGACTTTC. This translates into CSAPDGFSSGANVLTF. The chain employs TRBV20-1 and TRBJ2-6; D unresolved. Per the germline V gene, CDR1 is DFQATT and CDR2 is SNEGSKA (reference sequence). Trimming removed 6 bases at V and 0 bases at J, with 15 bases between. CDR3 length equals 16 residues.

Notes on this clonotype: An end of the junction does not agree with germline; a read error may underlie this. The CDR3 spells CASVMLGADMQYF. The CDR3 DNA sequence: TGTGCCAGCGTCATGTTGGGCGCAGATATGCAGTATTTT. The rearrangement joins TRBV12-3 or TRBV12-4 to TRBJ2-3; D not certain. There are 13 residues in the CDR3.

The rearrangement uses TRBV29-1 and TRBJ1-6, with D perhaps matching TRBD1 (6 bases). Germline CDR1 is SQVTM and CDR2 is ANQGSEA. CDR3 length: 13 amino acids. The V and J ends lost 6 bases and 10 bases respectively, with 16 bases between them. The CDR3 DNA follows: TGCAGCGTCGCGACAGGCAAAGAGTCACCCCTCCACTTT. Protein product: CSVATGKESPLHF.

This sequence joins TRBV12-5 and TRBJ2-3; the D gene is possibly TRBD2 (6 bases). This CDR3 has 21 residues. The ends were cut back, 0 bases at V and 0 bases at J, with 25 bases in the middle. Germline CDR1 is LGHNT and CDR2 is FRNRAP. The CDR3, as DNA: TGTGCTAGTGGTTTGGTATCTTCCGGGACTCCTAATTGGCCTAGCACAGATACGCAGTATTTT. Its protein is CASGLVSSGTPNWPSTDTQYF.

This clonotype occurred many times. The rearrangement uses TRBV7-8 and TRBJ1-4, with 7 bases fitting TRBD1. Losses at the gene ends were 10 bases for V and 3 bases for J; bases not matched to a gene: 8. The CDR3 loop spans 14 amino acids. CDR1 and CDR2 (germline): SGHVS, FQNEAQ. CDR3 sequence reads: CATGPTGPNEKLFF. CDR3 DNA: TGTGCCACCGGACCGACAGGGCCTAATGAAAAACTGTTTTTT.

Comment on this clonotype: One base away lies a much larger clone, so this may be a sequencing read error. V usage is TRBV7-2 and J usage is TRBJ2-5; D remains ambiguous. Between the trimmed V and J ends, which lost 2 bases and 13 bases, there was a span of 14 bases. This CDR3 is built from 12 residues. Per the germline V gene, CDR1 is SGHTA and CDR2 is FQGNSA. The CDR3 region is CASSLQVWPRYF. The CDR3 nucleotides are TGTGCCAGCAGCTTACAGGTCTGGCCCCGGTACTTC.

The table lists this clonotype with a few counts. The chain couples TRBV5-1 to TRBJ1-1, with a weak D call TRBD1 (6 bases). Germline CDR1 reads SGHRS; CDR2 reads YFSETQ. The CDR3 covers 15 residues. With 4 bases removed from V and 4 bases from J, the gap between germline ends came to 17 bases. CDR3 DNA sequence: TGCGCCAGCAGCCCAGCCAGGGGCATGGGCACTGAAGCTTTCTTT. Amino acid sequence: CASSPARGMGTEAFF.

Worth noting for this clonotype: One end of the junction varies from germline; a read error may be responsible. V gene TRBV4-3 combines with J gene TRBJ2-1, with 8 positions matching TRBD2. The CDR3 consists of 14 residues. Germline assignment: CDR1 LGHNA and CDR2 YSLEER. This chain's CDR3 is CANSLGLVSNEQFF. As DNA, the CDR3 is TGCGCCAACAGCCTGGGACTAGTGTCCAATGAGCAGTTCTTC.

This clonotype was counted ten times or more. The V gene is TRBV21-1, the J gene TRBJ2-7; TRBD1 is taken as the D call from the table, unchecked against the DNA. TRBV21-1 is an annotated pseudogene. This CDR3 region has 15 residues. CDR3 bases: TGTGCCAGCAGCAAGACAGGCGAATTCTCCTACGAGCAGTACTTC. The encoded protein is CASSKTGEFSYEQYF.

On this clonotype: One end of the junction fails to match germline, which may point to a read error. This chain links TRBV3-1 with TRBJ2-1; 8 nucleotides align to TRBD1. The CDR3 runs 18 residues. Germline assignment: CDR1 LGHDT and CDR2 YNNKEL (reference sequence). CDR3 protein: CAGSQEVVGQGPNNEQFF. CDR3 sequence (DNA): TGTGCCGGCAGCCAAGAGGTCGTAGGACAGGGACCGAACAATGAGCAGTTCTTC.

This clonotype was picked up many times. The genes are TRBV5-1 and TRBJ2-7; TRBD2 matches 16 bases. V shed 3 bases and J 5 bases; nucleotides not matched to a gene: 5. The germline V gene has CDR1 SGHRS and CDR2 YFSETQ. The CDR3 spans 16 residues. The CDR3 here is CASSSGLAGGLDEQYF. The CDR3 DNA reads as TGCGCCAGCAGCTCGGGACTAGCGGGGGGGCTCGACGAGCAGTACTTC.

In this sample, this clonotype turned up once. A read error is possible here, since a much larger clone lies one base away. The rearrangement links TRBV6-5 to TRBJ2-5, with D perhaps TRBD1 (6 bases). The CDR3 loop spans 13 amino acids. Germline CDR1 and CDR2: MNHEY and SVGAGI. CDR3 sequence reads: CASRLTGAEIQYF. The CDR3 nucleotides read TGTGCCAGCAGACTGACAGGCGCGGAGATCCAGTACTTC.

This clonotype was seen many times. The chain carries TRBV5-1 and TRBJ2-5; 11 bases align to TRBD2. The trim removed 4 bases at V and 4 bases at J, leaving 9 bases unmatched. Per the germline V gene, CDR1 is SGHRS and CDR2 is YFSETQ. The CDR3 is 16 amino acids. CDR3 residues: CASSTASGGSRETQYF. The DNA of the CDR3 is TGCGCCAGCAGCACGGCTAGCGGGGGGTCCCGAGAGACCCAGTACTTC.

This clonotype showed up many times. V gene TRBV5-1 combines with J gene TRBJ2-7; TRBD2 matches 10 bases. The CDR3 is made up of 15 amino acids. Trimming removed 3 bases from V and 0 bases from J; junction bases left unmatched: 3. Germline CDR1 is SGHRS and CDR2 is YFSETQ. CDR3 residues: CASSSSGGSSYEQYF. The CDR3 bases are TGCGCCAGCAGCTCTAGCGGGGGAAGCTCCTACGAGCAGTACTTC. The entire variable domain, with the rest obtained from reference TRBV5-1 and TRBJ2-7, is as follows: KAGVTQTPRYLIKTRGQQVTLSCSPISGHRSVSWYQQTPGQGLQFLFEYFSETQRNKGNFPGRFSGRQFSNSRSEMNVSTLELGDSALYLCASSSSGGSSYEQYFGPGTRLTVT.

This clonotype was detected only a few times. This rearrangement joins TRBV6-5 to TRBJ1-1, with D perhaps matching TRBD1 (5 bases). This CDR3 is 13 amino acids long. Trimming took off 6 bases at V and 8 bases at J, with 16 bases between the two ends. CDR1 is MNHEY and CDR2 is SVGAGI in the germline V gene. The CDR3: CASRNQGLLEAFF. The CDR3 DNA sequence: TGTGCCAGCAGAAATCAGGGACTACTCGAAGCTTTCTTT.